This entry lists 7 T cell receptor beta chains sequenced from one sample in a study of patients and donors after allogeneic stem cell transplantation. TCRdb processed the RT-PCR reads anew with MiXCR; each CDR3 protein has one entry. The data contain approximately 24,000 distinct CDR3 sequences, 35% to 45% of them singletons. Material: blood, either unsorted or a sorted T cell fraction (not recorded which). These receptors all come from a human donor who was either an allogeneic HSCT recipient or a stem cell or donor lymphocyte infusion donor (not recorded which). It is not recorded whose cells these are; they may come from a transplant donor.

This clonotype was picked up a small number of times. The genes are TRBV12-3 or TRBV12-4 and TRBJ2-2; D uncertain. The CDR3 length is 15 residues. Trimming cost V 6 bases and J 4 bases, with 15 bases left between them. The CDR3 sequence: CASRTGQLGTGELFF. CDR3 nucleotides: TGTGCCAGCAGGACCGGTCAGCTGGGCACCGGGGAGCTGTTTTTT.

The chain couples TRBV29-1 to TRBJ1-4; TRBD1 might be the D (6 bases). The germline V gene encodes CDR1 SQVTM and CDR2 ANQGSEA. CDR3 length equals 13 residues. V gave up 7 bases and J gave up 6 bases, with 15 bases separating them. CDR3 nucleotide sequence: TGCAGCGCCCAGAGGGGGTTGGATGAAAAACTGTTTTTT. Protein product: CSAQRGLDEKLFF. Complete variable domain (other parts from reference TRBV29-1 and TRBJ1-4): SAVISQKPSRDICQRGTSLTIQCQVDSQVTMMFWYRQQPGQSLTLIATANQGSEATYESGFVIDKFPISRPNLTFSTLTVSNMSPEDSSIYLCSAQRGLDEKLFFGSGTQLSVL.

V gene TRBV2 combines with J gene TRBJ2-5; D ambiguous. The CDR3 loop spans 15 amino acids. Germline loops: CDR1 SNHLY, CDR2 FYNNEI. Trimming took off 5 bases at V and 0 bases at J, with 13 bases between the two ends. The CDR3 nucleotides read TGTGCCAGCAGTCTCTCGCGGTCCAACCAAGAGACCCAGTACTTC. Residues: CASSLSRSNQETQYF. The full variable domain, in which reference TRBV2 and TRBJ2-5 provide the parts outside the CDR3, is EPEVTQTPSHQVTQMGQEVILRCVPISNHLYFYWYRQILGQKVEFLVSFYNNEISEKSEIFDDQFSVERPDGSNFTLKIRSTKLEDSAMYFCASSLSRSNQETQYFGPGTRLLVL.

This rearrangement joins TRBV11-3 to TRBJ2-3; 9 bases agree with TRBD2. J lost 0 bases, V lost 5 bases, and 6 bases had no gene match. The germline V gene encodes CDR1 SGHNT and CDR2 YENEEA. The CDR3 is 16 residues long. As DNA, the CDR3 is TGTGCCAGCAGCCGGCACGGGACTAGCAGCACAGATACGCAGTATTTT. Translating gives CASSRHGTSSTDTQYF.

This clonotype has only a few counts. The rearrangement links TRBV5-1 to TRBJ1-5; TRBD1 might be the D (5 bases). The CDR3 contains 14 residues. The V end lost 3 bases, the J end lost 2 bases, and 9 bases lay between the germline ends. CDR1 is SGHRS, CDR2 YFSETQ, per germline. CDR3 protein: CASSSGLGNQPQHF. CDR3 nucleotide sequence: TGCGCCAGCAGCTCGGGACTTGGCAATCAGCCCCAGCATTTT.

The V call is TRBV9, the J call TRBJ1-1; D might be TRBD1 (5 bases). CDR3 length: 17 amino acids. The germline CDR1 and CDR2 sequences are SGDLS and YYNGEE. Trimming stripped 3 bases from V and 3 bases from J, with 21 bases between. Here the CDR3 reads CASSAEGGAARDTEAFF. The CDR3 DNA follows: TGTGCCAGCAGCGCCGAGGGAGGGGCGGCAAGGGACACTGAAGCTTTCTTT.

The genes are TRBV12-3 or TRBV12-4 and TRBJ1-3; D may be TRBD1 (5 bases). V was trimmed by 1 base and J by 8 bases, leaving 12 bases between them. CDR3 size: 14 residues. CDR3 region: CASSLEQVWDTIYF. CDR3 coding DNA: TGTGCCAGCAGTTTAGAACAGGTCTGGGACACCATATATTTT.